The clone carrying this TCR beta chain has ten or more counts. What it binds is unknown. The source of the sample is a study of blood T cells in healthy people across ages. With a J-beta primer mix and a sample-barcoded 5' primer, a second PCR ran 7 to 11 cycles. TCRdb recomputed calls from the 5' RACE reads with MiXCR, one row per CDR3 protein. Of roughly 680,000 distinct CDR3 sequences in the sample, more than 45% were seen once. Peripheral blood, approximately 10 milliliters per donor, was collected. The extraction recovered at least 6 micrograms of total RNA per sample. Regarding the study as a whole: As age increased, TCR beta diversity per million T cells fell in a roughly linear fashion. Across samples, TCR beta diversity tracked strongly with naive T cell percentage.

Germline loops: CDR1 SQVTM, CDR2 ANQGSEA. Deletions cut 3 bases from V and 5 bases from J, with 13 bases between. CDR3 length: 14 residues. The receptor was derived from a woman older than 75 in good health. Sequenced input: blood. The J gene is TRBJ1-4, the V gene TRBV29-1; D perhaps matches TRBD1 (5 bases). The CDR3 here is CSVEAMGRNEKLFF. In nucleotides, the CDR3 is TGCAGCGTTGAGGCAATGGGACGGAATGAAAAACTGTTTTTT.